The 3 T cell receptor beta chains listed next were all sequenced from one sample in a study of blood T cell repertoires in COVID-19. Repertoires were generated with immunoSEQ multiplex PCR, while TCRdb's copy carries only in-frame clones and drops some. There are some 37,000 clones in the sample; roughly nine tenths occur only once, and about 12% lies in the top ten. Sequenced input: peripheral blood. The receptors derive from a man between 65 and 85 years old with acute or convalescent COVID-19.

This clone was found a few times. V gene TRBV5-6 combines with J gene TRBJ1-1; TRBD1 matches 8 bases. V was clipped by 2 bases and J by 4 bases; unmatched bases: 7. Germline V gives CDR1 SGHDT, CDR2 YYEEEE. This CDR3 spans 15 amino acids. The CDR3 nucleotides are TGTGCCAGCAGCTTTCTCTCAGGGGGCGTCACTGAAGCTTTCTTT. This encodes CASSFLSGGVTEAFF.

The CDR3 sequence is CASSLGQGLVMEQFF. CDR3 DNA: TGCGCCAGCAGCCTGGGACAGGGACTGGTTATGGAGCAGTTCTTC. The chain is built from TRBV5-1 and TRBJ2-1; 9 positions agree with TRBD1. The CDR3 is made up of 15 amino acids. Germline CDR1 and CDR2: SGHRS and YFSETQ. V shed 4 bases, J shed 10 bases, and the junction held 12 bases outside the gene matches.

V usage is TRBV4-3 and J usage is TRBJ1-3; D gene unclear. The V end lost 4 bases, the J end lost 2 bases, and 9 bases lay between the germline ends. This CDR3 comprises 14 residues. Germline CDR1 is LGHNA and CDR2 is YSLEER. CDR3 DNA sequence: TGCGCCAGCAGCCCCGCGTCCCCTGGAAACACCATATATTTT. Encoded protein: CASSPASPGNTIYF.